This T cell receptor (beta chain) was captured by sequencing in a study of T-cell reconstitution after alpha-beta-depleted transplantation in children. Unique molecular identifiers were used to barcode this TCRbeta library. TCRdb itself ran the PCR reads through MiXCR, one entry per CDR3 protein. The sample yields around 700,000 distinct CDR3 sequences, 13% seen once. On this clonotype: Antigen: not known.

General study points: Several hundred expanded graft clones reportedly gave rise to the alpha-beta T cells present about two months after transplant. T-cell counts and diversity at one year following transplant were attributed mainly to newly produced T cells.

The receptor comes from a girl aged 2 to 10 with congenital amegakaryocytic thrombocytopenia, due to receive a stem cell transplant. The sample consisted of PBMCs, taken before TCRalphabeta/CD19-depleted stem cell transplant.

CDR3 nucleotide sequence: TGTGCCAGCAGCTTAGCGGCACAGGGGGCTCGTGTTGAGCAGTTCTTC. Protein product: CASSLAAQGARVEQFF. The genes are TRBV7-9 and TRBJ2-1, with 9 bases that match TRBD1. The CDR3 is made up of 16 amino acids. Germline-derived CDR1 and CDR2 are SEHNR and FQNEAQ (reference sequence). V shed 0 bases and J 9 bases; nucleotides not matched to a gene: 9.